The present TCR beta chain was sequenced within a study of T cell responses to AZD1222 COVID-19 vaccine. This CDR3 contains 17 residues. Germline assignment: CDR1 SGHTA and CDR2 FQGNSA. Trimming took off 1 base at V and 3 bases at J, with 16 bases between the two ends. Measured with immunoSEQ multiplex PCR; TCRdb has only the in-frame clones, and not every one. The table shows roughly 130,000 clones, with over 75% occurring only once. The TCR originated in an adult in good health. V gene TRBV7-2 combines with J gene TRBJ2-1, with a possible D match to TRBD2 (5 bases). The material was peripheral blood, obtained on day 0 of AZD1222 vaccination. CDR3 residues: CASSLVAPGSFYNEQFF. DNA for the CDR3: TGTGCCAGCAGCTTAGTGGCCCCTGGGAGCTTCTACAATGAGCAGTTCTTC.